Listed below are T cell receptor beta chains from one sample, sequenced in a study of T-cell reconstitution after alpha-beta-depleted transplantation in children. TCRdb processed the PCR reads anew with MiXCR; each CDR3 protein has one entry. The sample yields 350,000 to 500,000 distinct CDR3 sequences, approximately 41% seen once. This material consisted of PBMCs, taken before TCRalphabeta/CD19-depleted stem cell transplant. The receptors come from a girl aged 2-10 years with aplastic anemia, due to receive a stem cell transplant. Each CDR3 is given with its conserved first and last residue. The D gene is left open where the match is weak. The size entry is marked missing in some rows and otherwise reads once, few, many or a size class.

V gene,J gene,D gene,clone size,CDR3 protein,CDR3 DNA
TRBV5-5,TRBJ2-1,TRBD2,.,CASSQPPGLAASEQFF,TGTGCCAGCAGCCAGCCCCCCGGACTAGCGGCATCGGAGCAGTTCTTC
TRBV12-3/TRBV12-4,TRBJ2-5,TRBD2,.,CAISSLAGVLGGQETQYF,TGTGCCATCTCCTCGCTAGCGGGAGTTCTTGGAGGGCAAGAGACCCAGTACTTC
TRBV7-9,TRBJ2-1,.,.,CASSLWPGIHNEQFF,TGTGCCAGCAGCTTATGGCCAGGGATACACAATGAGCAGTTCTTC
TRBV20-1,TRBJ2-2,TRBD2,.,CCARDLLSSGANTGELFF,TGCTGTGCTAGAGATCTGCTGAGTAGCGGGGCGAACACCGGGGAGCTGTTTTTT
TRBV23-1,TRBJ2-2,TRBD2,.,CASYSGRGNTGELFF,TGCGCCAGTTACAGCGGGAGGGGGAACACCGGGGAGCTGTTTTTT
TRBV12-3/TRBV12-4,TRBJ2-3,.,.,CASSRGVTDTQYF,TGTGCCAGCAGCCGCGGGGTCACAGATACGCAGTATTTT
TRBV20-1,TRBJ2-7,.,.,CSAVGVSYEQYF,TGCAGTGCTGTGGGCGTCTCCTACGAGCAGTACTTC
TRBV20-1,TRBJ2-7,TRBD2,few,CSARVTSGKNSYEQYF,TGCAGTGCTAGAGTAACTAGCGGGAAGAACTCCTACGAGCAGTACTTC
TRBV20-1,TRBJ1-1,.,few,CSARPSSGDVTEAFF,TGCAGTGCTAGACCCTCATCAGGGGATGTCACTGAAGCTTTCTTT
TRBV6-5,TRBJ2-5,.,.,CASSYEARLGETQYF,TGTGCCAGCAGTTATGAGGCCAGGCTCGGAGAGACCCAGTACTTC
TRBV20-1,TRBJ2-5,TRBD1,.,CSGFNRGETSQYF,TGCAGTGGTTTTAACAGGGGGGAGACGTCCCAGTACTTC
TRBV7-3,TRBJ2-3,.,.,CASSLPGGDTQYF,TGTGCCAGCAGCTTACCCGGTGGGGATACGCAGTATTTT
TRBV20-1,TRBJ1-5,.,.,CSARSHHNQPQHF,TGCAGTGCTAGATCACACCACAATCAGCCCCAGCATTTT
TRBV30,TRBJ2-1,TRBD2,.,CAWSLEVAGVDEQFF,TGTGCCTGGAGTTTGGAGGTAGCGGGAGTTGATGAGCAGTTCTTC
TRBV30,TRBJ2-1,.,few,CAWSGGRGYNEQFF,TGTGCCTGGAGTGGTGGGAGGGGGTACAATGAGCAGTTCTTC
TRBV6-5,TRBJ2-5,.,.,CASSSGLEMGETQYF,TGTGCCAGCAGTTCGGGACTCGAGATGGGAGAGACCCAGTACTTC
TRBV5-1,TRBJ2-7,.,many,CASSPDVAISGYEQYF,TGCGCCAGCAGCCCCGACGTAGCGATATCTGGGTACGAGCAGTACTTC